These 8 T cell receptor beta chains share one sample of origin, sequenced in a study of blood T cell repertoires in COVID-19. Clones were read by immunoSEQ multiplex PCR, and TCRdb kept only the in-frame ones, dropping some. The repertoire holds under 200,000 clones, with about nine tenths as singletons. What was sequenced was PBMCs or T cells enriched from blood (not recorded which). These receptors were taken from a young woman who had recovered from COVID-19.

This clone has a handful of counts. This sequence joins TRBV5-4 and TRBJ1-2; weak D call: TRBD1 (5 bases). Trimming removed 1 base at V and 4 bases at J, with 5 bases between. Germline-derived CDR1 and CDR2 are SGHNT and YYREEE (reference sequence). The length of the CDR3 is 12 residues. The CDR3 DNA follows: TGTGCCAGCAGCTTGACAGGCTATGGCTACACCTTC. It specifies CASSLTGYGYTF.

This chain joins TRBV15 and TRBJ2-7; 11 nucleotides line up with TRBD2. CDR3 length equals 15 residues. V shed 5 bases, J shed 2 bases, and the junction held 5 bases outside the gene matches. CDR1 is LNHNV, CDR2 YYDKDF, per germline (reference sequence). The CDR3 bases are TGTGCCACCAGCCGGGGGACTAGCGGACCCTACGAGCAGTACTTC. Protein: CATSRGTSGPYEQYF.

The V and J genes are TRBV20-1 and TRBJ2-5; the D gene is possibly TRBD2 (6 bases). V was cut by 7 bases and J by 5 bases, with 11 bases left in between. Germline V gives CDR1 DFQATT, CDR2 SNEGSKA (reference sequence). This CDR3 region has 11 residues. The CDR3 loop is CSGTGGETQYF. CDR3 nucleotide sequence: TGCAGTGGTACAGGAGGGGAGACCCAGTACTTC.

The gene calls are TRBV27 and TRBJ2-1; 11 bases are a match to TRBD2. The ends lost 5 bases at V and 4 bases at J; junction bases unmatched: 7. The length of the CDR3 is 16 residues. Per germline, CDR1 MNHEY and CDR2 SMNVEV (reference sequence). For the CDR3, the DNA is TGTGCCAGCAGTAGAGGGGTAGCGGGAGGGTACAATGAGCAGTTCTTC. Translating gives CASSRGVAGGYNEQFF.

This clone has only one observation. The CDR3 sequence is CASSFRDTFYEQYF. The CDR3, as DNA: TGTGCCAGCAGTTTTCGCGACACCTTCTACGAGCAGTACTTC. V gene TRBV28 combines with J gene TRBJ2-7, with unresolved D. Germline loops: CDR1 MDHEN, CDR2 SYDVKM. The CDR3 is 14 amino acids. V was cut by 3 bases and J by 3 bases, with 12 bases left in between.

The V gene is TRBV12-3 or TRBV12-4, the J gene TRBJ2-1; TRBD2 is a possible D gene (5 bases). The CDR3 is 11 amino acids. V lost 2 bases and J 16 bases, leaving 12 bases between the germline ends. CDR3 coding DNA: TGTGCCAGCAGTTTAAAGGACTTCCTATTCTTC. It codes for CASSLKDFLFF.

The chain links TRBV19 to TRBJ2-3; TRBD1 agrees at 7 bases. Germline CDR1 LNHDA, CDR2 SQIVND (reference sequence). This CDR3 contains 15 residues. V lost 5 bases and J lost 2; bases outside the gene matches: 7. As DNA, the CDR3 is TGTGCCAGTAGTTCTCGACAGGGATTCACAGATACGCAGTATTTT. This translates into CASSSRQGFTDTQYF.

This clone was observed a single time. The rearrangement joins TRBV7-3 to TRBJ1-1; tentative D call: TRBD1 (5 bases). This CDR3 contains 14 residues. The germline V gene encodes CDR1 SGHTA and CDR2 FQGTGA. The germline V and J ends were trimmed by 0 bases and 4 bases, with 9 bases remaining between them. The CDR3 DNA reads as TGTGCCAGCAGCTTAACAGCAGGGTCCACTGAAGCTTTCTTT. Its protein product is CASSLTAGSTEAFF.